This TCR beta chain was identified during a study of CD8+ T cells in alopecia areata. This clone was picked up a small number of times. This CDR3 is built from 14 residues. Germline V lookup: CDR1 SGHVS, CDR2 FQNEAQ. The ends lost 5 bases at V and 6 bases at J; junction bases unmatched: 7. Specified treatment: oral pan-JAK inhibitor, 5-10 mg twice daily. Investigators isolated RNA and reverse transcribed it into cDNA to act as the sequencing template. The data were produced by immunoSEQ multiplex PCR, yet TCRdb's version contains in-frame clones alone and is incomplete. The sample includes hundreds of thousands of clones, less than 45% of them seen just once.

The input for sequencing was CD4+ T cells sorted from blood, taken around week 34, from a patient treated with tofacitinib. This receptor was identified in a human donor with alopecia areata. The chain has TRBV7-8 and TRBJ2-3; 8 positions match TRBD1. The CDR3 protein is CASSDWTGRDTQYF. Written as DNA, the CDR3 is TGTGCCAGCAGCGATTGGACAGGGCGGGATACGCAGTATTTT.